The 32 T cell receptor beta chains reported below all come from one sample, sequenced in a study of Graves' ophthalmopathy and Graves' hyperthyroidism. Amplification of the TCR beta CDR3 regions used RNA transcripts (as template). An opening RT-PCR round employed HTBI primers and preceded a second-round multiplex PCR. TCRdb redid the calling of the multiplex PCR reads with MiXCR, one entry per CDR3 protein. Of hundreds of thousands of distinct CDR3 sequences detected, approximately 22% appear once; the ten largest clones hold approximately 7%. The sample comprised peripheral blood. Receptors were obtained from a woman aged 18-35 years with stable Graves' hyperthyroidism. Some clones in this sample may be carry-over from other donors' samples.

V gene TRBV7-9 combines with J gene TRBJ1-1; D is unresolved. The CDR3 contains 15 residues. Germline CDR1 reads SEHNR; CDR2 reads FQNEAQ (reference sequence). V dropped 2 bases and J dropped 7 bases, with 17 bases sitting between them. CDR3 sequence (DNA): TGTGCCAGCAGCTTAAGCCCGAGACGCTCAGGTGAAGCTTTCTTT. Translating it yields CASSLSPRRSGEAFF.

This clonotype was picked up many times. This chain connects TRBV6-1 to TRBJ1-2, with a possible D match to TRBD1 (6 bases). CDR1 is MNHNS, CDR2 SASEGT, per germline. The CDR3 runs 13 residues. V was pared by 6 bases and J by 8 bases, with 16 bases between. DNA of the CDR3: TGTGCCAGCAGGCGGGGGGCAGTCGGGGGCTACACCTTC. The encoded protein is CASRRGAVGGYTF.

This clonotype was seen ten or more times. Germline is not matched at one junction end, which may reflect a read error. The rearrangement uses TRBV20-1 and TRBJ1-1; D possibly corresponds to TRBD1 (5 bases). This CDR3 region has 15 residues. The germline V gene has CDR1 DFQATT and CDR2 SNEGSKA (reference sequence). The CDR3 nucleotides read TGCAGTACTAGGGGAGTACGTCAGGTACGAAATGAAGCTTTCTTT. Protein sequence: CSTRGVRQVRNEAFF.

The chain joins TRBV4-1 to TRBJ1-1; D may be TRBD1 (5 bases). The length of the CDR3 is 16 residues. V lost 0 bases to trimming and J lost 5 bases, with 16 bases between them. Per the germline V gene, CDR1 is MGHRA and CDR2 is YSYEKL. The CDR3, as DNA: TGCGCCAGCAGCCAAGATCTCCCCAGGGCGGGGACTGAAGCTTTCTTT. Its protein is CASSQDLPRAGTEAFF.

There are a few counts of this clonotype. As DNA, the CDR3 is TGTGCCAGCAGCGTTCATGAGGGCCCTCGAGGGGAAGCTTTCTTT. Protein: CASSVHEGPRGEAFF. V usage is TRBV13 and J usage is TRBJ1-1, with D unresolved. V was shortened by 5 bases and J by 8 bases, with 21 bases between the two germline ends. Germline lookup yields CDR1 PRHDT and CDR2 FYEKMQ (reference sequence). The CDR3 consists of 15 residues.

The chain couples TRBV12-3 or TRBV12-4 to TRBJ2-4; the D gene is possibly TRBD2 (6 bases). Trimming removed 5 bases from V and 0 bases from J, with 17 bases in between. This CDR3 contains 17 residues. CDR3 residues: CASSPGRGPLAKNIQYF. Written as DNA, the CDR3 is TGTGCCAGCAGTCCGGGGCGGGGACCCCTAGCCAAAAACATTCAGTACTTC.

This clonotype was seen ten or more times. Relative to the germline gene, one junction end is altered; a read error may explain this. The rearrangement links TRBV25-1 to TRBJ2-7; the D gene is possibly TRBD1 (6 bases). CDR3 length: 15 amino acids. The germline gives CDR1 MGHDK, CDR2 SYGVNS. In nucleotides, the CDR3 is TGTGCCAGCAGTGAACCTGGGGGCAGCTCCCACGAGCAGTACTTC. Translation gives CASSEPGGSSHEQYF.

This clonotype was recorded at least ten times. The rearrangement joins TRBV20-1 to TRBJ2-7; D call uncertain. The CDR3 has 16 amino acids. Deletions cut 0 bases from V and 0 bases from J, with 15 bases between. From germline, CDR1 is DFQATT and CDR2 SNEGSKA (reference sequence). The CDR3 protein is CSARDIRRPLSYEQYF. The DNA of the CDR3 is TGCAGTGCTAGAGATATCAGGCGTCCCCTCTCCTACGAGCAGTACTTC.

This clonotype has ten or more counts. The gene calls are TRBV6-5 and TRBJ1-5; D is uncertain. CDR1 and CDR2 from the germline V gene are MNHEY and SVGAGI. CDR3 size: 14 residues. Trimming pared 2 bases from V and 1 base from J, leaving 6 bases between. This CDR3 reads CASSYRPSNQPQHF. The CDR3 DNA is TGTGCCAGCAGTTACAGGCCAAGCAATCAGCCCCAGCATTTT.

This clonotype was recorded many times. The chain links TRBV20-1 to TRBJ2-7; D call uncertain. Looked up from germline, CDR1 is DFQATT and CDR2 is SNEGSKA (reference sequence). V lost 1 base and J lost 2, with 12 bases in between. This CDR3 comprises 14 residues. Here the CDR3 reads CSARGSRKTYEQYF. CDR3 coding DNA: TGCAGTGCTAGAGGTTCCAGGAAAACCTACGAGCAGTACTTC.

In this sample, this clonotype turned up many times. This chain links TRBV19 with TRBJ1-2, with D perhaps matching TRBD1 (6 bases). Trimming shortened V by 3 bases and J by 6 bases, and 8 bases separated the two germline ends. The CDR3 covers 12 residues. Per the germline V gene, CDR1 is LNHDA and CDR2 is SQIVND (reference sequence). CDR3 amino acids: CASSIGQHGYTF. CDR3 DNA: TGTGCCAGTAGTATCGGACAGCATGGCTACACCTTC.

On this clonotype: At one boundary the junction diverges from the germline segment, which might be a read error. The CDR3 here is CASREVTYTGELFF. CDR3 coding DNA: TGTGCCAGCAGGGAAGTGACGTACACCGGGGAGCTGTTTTTT. The V and J genes are TRBV2 and TRBJ2-2, with no clear D. The CDR3 runs to 14 residues. The germline gives CDR1 SNHLY, CDR2 FYNNEI.

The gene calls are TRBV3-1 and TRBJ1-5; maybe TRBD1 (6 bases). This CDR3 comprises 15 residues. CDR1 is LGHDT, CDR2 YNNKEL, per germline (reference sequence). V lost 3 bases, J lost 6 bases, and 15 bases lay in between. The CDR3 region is CASSQAQGFSQPQHF. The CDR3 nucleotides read TGTGCCAGCAGCCAGGCGCAGGGGTTCAGTCAGCCCCAGCATTTT.

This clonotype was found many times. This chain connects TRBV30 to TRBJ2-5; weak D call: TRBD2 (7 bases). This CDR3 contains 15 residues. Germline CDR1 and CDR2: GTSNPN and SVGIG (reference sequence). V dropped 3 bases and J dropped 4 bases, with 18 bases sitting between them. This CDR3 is CAWSTQGPGGETQYF. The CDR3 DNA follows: TGTGCCTGGAGCACACAGGGTCCGGGGGGAGAGACCCAGTACTTC.

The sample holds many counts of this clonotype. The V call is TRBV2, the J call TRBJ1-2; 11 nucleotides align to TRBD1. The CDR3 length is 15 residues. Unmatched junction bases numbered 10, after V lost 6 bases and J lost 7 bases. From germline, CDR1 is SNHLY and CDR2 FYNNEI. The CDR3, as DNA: TGTGCCAGCAGGCCACTCGGACAGGGGGCTCTTGGCTACACCTTC. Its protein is CASRPLGQGALGYTF.

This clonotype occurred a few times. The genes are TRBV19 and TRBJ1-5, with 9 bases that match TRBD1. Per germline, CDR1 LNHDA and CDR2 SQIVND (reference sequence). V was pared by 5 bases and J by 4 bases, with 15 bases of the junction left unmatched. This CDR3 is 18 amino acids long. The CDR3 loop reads CASSFTGTGTWVNQPQHF. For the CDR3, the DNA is TGTGCCAGTAGTTTCACCGGGACAGGGACCTGGGTGAATCAGCCCCAGCATTTT. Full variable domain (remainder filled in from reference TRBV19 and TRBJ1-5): DGGITQSPKYLFRKEGQNVTLSCEQNLNHDAMYWYRQDPGQGLRLIYYSQIVNDFQKGDIAEGYSVSREKKESFPLTVTSAQKNPTAFYLCASSFTGTGTWVNQPQHFGDGTRLSIL.

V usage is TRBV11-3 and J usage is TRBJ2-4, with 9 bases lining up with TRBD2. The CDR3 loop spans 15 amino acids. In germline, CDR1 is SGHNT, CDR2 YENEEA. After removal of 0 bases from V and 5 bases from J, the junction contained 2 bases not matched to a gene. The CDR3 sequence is CASSLEAGGENIQYF. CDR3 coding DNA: TGTGCCAGCAGCTTAGAGGCGGGAGGGGAAAACATTCAGTACTTC.

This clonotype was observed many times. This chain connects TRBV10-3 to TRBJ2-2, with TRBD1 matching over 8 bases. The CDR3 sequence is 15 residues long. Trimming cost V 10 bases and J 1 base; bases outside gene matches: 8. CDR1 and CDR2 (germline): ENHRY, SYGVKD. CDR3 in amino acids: CATHPQGGNTGELFF. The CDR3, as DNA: TGTGCCACCCATCCACAGGGGGGGAACACCGGGGAGCTGTTTTTT.

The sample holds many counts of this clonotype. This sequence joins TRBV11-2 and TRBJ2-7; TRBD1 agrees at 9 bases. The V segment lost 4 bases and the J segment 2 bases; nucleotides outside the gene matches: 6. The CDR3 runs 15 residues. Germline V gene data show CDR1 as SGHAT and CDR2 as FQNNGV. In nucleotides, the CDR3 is TGTGCCAGCAGCTCCCCCGGGACAGGGACCTACGAGCAGTACTTC. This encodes CASSSPGTGTYEQYF.

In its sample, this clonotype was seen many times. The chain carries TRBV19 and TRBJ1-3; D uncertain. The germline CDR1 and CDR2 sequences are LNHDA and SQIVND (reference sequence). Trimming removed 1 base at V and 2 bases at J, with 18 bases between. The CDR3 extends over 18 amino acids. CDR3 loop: CASSIGWHALNPGNTIYF. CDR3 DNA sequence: TGTGCCAGTAGTATAGGTTGGCACGCCTTGAACCCTGGAAACACCATATATTTT. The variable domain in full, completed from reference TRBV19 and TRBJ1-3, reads DGGITQSPKYLFRKEGQNVTLSCEQNLNHDAMYWYRQDPGQGLRLIYYSQIVNDFQKGDIAEGYSVSREKKESFPLTVTSAQKNPTAFYLCASSIGWHALNPGNTIYFGEGSWLTVV.

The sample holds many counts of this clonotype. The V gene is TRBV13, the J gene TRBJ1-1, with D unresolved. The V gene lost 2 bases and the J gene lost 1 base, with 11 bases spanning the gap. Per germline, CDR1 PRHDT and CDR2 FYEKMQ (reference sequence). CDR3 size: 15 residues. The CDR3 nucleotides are TGTGCCAGCAGCTTATTCCCCCCAAAGAACACTGAAGCTTTCTTT. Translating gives CASSLFPPKNTEAFF.

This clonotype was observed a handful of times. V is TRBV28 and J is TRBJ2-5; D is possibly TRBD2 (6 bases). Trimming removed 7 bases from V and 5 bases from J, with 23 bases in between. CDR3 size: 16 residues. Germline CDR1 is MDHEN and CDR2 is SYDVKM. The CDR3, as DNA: TGTGCCAGCACCCAGTGGGCGGGAATTGGTCCGGAGACCCAGTACTTC. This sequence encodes CASTQWAGIGPETQYF.

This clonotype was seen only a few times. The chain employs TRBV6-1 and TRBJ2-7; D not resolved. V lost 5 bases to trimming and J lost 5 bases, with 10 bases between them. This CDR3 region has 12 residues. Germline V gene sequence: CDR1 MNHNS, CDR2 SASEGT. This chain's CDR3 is CASSRTKNEQYF. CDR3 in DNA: TGTGCCAGCAGTAGAACGAAGAACGAGCAGTACTTC.

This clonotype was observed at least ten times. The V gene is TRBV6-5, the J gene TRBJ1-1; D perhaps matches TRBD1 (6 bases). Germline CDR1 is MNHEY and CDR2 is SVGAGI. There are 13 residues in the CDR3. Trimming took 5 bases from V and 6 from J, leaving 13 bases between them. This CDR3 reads CASSNRQAAEAFF. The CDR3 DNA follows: TGTGCCAGCAGTAACCGACAGGCAGCTGAAGCTTTCTTT.

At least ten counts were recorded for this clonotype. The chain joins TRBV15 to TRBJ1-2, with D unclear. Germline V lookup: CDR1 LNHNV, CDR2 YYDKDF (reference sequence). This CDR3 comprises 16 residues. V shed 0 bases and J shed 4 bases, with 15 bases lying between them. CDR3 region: CATSRDLNSVPYGYTF. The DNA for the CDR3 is TGTGCCACCAGCAGAGATCTGAACAGTGTTCCCTATGGCTACACCTTC.

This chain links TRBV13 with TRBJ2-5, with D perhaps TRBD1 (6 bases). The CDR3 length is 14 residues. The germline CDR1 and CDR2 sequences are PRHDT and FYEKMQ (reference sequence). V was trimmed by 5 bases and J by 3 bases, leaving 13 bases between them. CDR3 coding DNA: TGTGCCAGCAGCCCGAACAGGGAGAAAGAGACCCAGTACTTC. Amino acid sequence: CASSPNREKETQYF.

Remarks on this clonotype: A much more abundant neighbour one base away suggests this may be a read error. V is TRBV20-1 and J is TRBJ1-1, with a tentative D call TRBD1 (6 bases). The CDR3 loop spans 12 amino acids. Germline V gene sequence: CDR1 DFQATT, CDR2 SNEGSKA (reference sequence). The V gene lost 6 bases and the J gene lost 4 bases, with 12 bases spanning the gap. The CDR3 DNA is TGCAGTGCAAATCAGGGGTTCACTGAAGCTTTCTTT. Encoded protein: CSANQGFTEAFF.

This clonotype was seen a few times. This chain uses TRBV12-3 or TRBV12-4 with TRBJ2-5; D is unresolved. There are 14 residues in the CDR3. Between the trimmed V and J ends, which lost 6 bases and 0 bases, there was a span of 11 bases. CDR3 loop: CASSHGVNQETQYF. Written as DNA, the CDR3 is TGTGCCAGCAGCCACGGAGTGAACCAAGAGACCCAGTACTTC.

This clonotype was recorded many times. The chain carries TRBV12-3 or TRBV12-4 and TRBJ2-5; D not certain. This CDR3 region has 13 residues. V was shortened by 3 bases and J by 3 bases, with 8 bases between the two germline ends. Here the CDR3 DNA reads TGTGCCAGCAGTTTGACGGTGAAAGAGACCCAGTACTTC. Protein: CASSLTVKETQYF.

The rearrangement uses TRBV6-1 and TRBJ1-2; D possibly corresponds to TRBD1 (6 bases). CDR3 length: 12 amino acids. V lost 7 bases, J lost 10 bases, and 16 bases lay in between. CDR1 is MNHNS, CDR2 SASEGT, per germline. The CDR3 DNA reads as TGTGCCAGCATCGACAGGACCGCTGCCTACACCTTC. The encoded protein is CASIDRTAAYTF.

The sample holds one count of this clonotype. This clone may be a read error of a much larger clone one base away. The CDR3 bases are TGCAGCGTTGAAGATGGGGGGCAGGTGGGCTCCTACGAGCAGTACTTC. Translated, it gives CSVEDGGQVGSYEQYF. V is TRBV29-1 and J is TRBJ2-7; either TRBD1 or TRBD2 may supply D (6 bases each). CDR3 length: 16 residues. Germline V gives CDR1 SQVTM, CDR2 ANQGSEA. The V gene lost 0 bases and the J gene lost 0 bases, with 15 bases spanning the gap.

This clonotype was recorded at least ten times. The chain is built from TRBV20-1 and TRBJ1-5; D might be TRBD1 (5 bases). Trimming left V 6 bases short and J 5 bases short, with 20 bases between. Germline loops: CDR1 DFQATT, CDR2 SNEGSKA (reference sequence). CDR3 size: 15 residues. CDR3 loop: CSAPIPPGYDQPQHF. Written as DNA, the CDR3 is TGCAGTGCCCCGATCCCCCCAGGGTATGATCAGCCCCAGCATTTT.